This T cell receptor (beta chain) was captured in a study of cytomegalovirus exposure and HLA in healthy donors (dated by TCRdb to 2016 to 2017). Broadly, across the study: In an earlier analysis of 587 of the donors, 276 Gb of sequence data and 117 million unique TCR beta sequences from about 180 million T cells were reported. Typing coverage varied by locus: roughly 629-640 donors for A, B, C, DRB1 and DQB1; roughly 560 for DQA1; over 600 for DPA1; 450 to 480 for DPB1. About 300 gigabases of sequencing data and some 85 million unique TCR sequences were included in an early release covering about 700 HLA-typed donors. Donor age, sex, ethnicity and CMV serostatus were compiled together with the repertoire data. A later analysis re-examined previously published TCR beta repertoires from more than 650 donors and added high-resolution HLA genotyping to investigate patterns of TCR occurrence. Several DR-DQ haplotypes were handled as single units for association and clustering, since linkage in the cohort was strong. An earlier analysis of around 640 of the donors used high-throughput TCR beta sequencing to judge whether each TCR beta V gene segment behaved as functional or pseudogenic. Of the 398 genotyped donors, approximately 80% fell in the genetic ancestry cluster associated with self-reported Caucasian donors. Along with the roughly 610-subject first cohort, a separate validation cohort of over a hundred different subjects was used. Both class I and class II loci were covered by HLA typing, at four-digit resolution. The study used immunosequencing to profile the T cell repertoires of several hundred subjects and linked those repertoires to cytomegalovirus serostatus. The study was designed to test whether signatures of past pathogen exposure could be identified by cataloging public T cell receptors. Rather than drawing on any new phenotypic data, the later analysis identified candidate immune exposures from TCR beta sequences and the way those sequences occurred across donors. Genome-wide SNP genotypes for about 55% of the roughly 670 donors were used in a later genetic analysis, which treated that subset as a discovery cohort. On average, approximately 250,000 unique TCR beta nucleotide sequences were sequenced per donor among a few hundred genotyped donors of the cohort, with around 19% of those sequences being non-productive. High-throughput TCR immunosequencing, statistical association of individual TCRs with disease status, and machine learning were combined to predict cytomegalovirus infection status. Every repertoire in the discovery cohort had been generated on one and the same sequencing platform. What the work shows at the level of the full study, not this receptor alone: In an earlier analysis of fewer than 750 of the donors, most TCR beta V segments were observed in productive rearrangements about 87% or about 30% of the time, broadly matching IMGT annotations. In a later analysis, the rate of TCR association differed among HLA loci, with DRB1 alleles having the most associated TCRs and HLA-C alleles having the fewest. A few of the identified cytomegalovirus-associated TCR beta chains were confirmed in vitro to be specific for cytomegalovirus antigens. Compared with the approximately 720-donor mean, donors in an Asian-associated ancestry cluster had fewer N-insertions in productive TCRs, according to a later genetic analysis. Roughly uniform sequencing depth across donors was assumed in presence/absence analyses, although this assumption may not hold. A further reported finding was that TCR beta sequences accurately predicted the HLA-A and HLA-B alleles for most subjects in the first cohort. An association between a missense DCLRE1C variant and V-gene and J-gene trimming of TCR beta chains was found in a later genetic analysis and replicated in an independent cohort. Some IMGT-functional V segments, including TRBV6-2 and TRBV6-3, could not be distinguished by the 87-base-pair reads and were therefore excluded. In a later analysis, HLA-associated TCR beta chains showed more clonal expansion and lower generation probabilities than non-associated chains that were equally common. The authors suggested that the approach could potentially be generalized to other disease states and immunological phenotypes. Because some donors lacked HLA typing at each locus, the association tests relied only on the typed subset. Most CMV-associated TCR beta chains appeared to be HLA-restricted in a later analysis, and the HLA associations seemed to be driven largely by CMV exposure. In a later analysis, about 17,000 TCR beta sequences were associated with specific HLA alleles at a false discovery rate of 0.05. The classifier was reported to diagnose cytomegalovirus status with high specificity and sensitivity in both the original cohort and the validation cohort. Linkage disequilibrium might explain the correlated functional status among segregating V segments, but an unknown experimental factor could not be ruled out. For the cohort, immune exposure information was limited to CMV serostatus. Several of the top co-occurrence clusters appeared to be linked to parvovirus B19, influenza, CMV and Epstein-Barr virus, according to a later analysis. About 17 rarely observed V segments, including chromosome 9 orphons, were excluded from the earlier analysis of 550 to 700 of the donors because counts were too low. The study listed approximately 160 TCR beta chains as associated with cytomegalovirus. Across donors, most TCR sequences were observed very rarely, whereas some public TCRs were present in many individuals. A cluster of highly shared sequence variants was judged likely to represent a technical artifact of the sequencing pipeline. Strong co-occurrence of HLA alleles, especially DR and DQ, made assigning TCR associations to individual alleles difficult. In this cohort, only TCR beta chains were sequenced, and detectable features were limited by the absence of alpha or paired-chain data.

Turning to this clone: The target of this receptor is not known. No base-level quality is on record; no much larger clone is a single base apart.

The library was prepared using the immunoSEQ multiplex PCR assay. For the multiplex PCR, a mixture combining 60 forward primers for TCR Vbeta segments and 13 reverse primers for TCR Jbeta segments was used. A multiplex PCR assay on genomic DNA amplified the CDR3 region of rearranged TCR beta genes. The Illumina HiSeq System was used to sequence the amplified TCR beta libraries as 87-base-pair reads. On the study's bioinformatics: In a later analysis, approximately 74 million unique TCR beta chains were counted across the roughly 700 repertoires, and roughly 10 million of these chains were shared by at least two donors. Raw reads were error-corrected and collapsed into unique sequences with a nearest-neighbor algorithm that merged closely related sequences to remove PCR and sequencing errors. To assign V, D and J gene segments, CDR3 sequences were aligned to IMGT reference sequences. For a sequence to be retained, a match of at least six nucleotides to both a V gene segment and a J gene segment was required. A rearrangement counted as productive if the CDR3 had no stop codons and remained in frame with V and J, and every other rearrangement counted as non-productive. CDR3 was defined by IMGT convention, running from the second conserved V-encoded cysteine to the conserved J-encoded phenylalanine. The earlier analysis of 500 to 600 of the donors excluded sequences that lacked an unambiguous match to a single V gene segment. An earlier analysis of about 600 of the donors called V segments functional above 56.7% productive rearrangements and segregating when the between-donor standard deviation exceeded 5%. A statistical classification framework was built to diagnose cytomegalovirus status from the catalog of TCR beta chain sequences. A later analysis assigned V and J genes by comparing TCR nucleotide sequences with IMGT/GENE-DB human TR gene sequences. In a later analysis, CDR3 sequences and most-parsimonious VDJ recombination scenarios were assigned using the TCRdist pipeline. In a later analysis, each TCR beta chain was defined by its CDR3 amino acid sequence together with its V-gene family, and reads lacking a unique V-gene family were excluded. A later analysis removed roughly 590 highly shared, low-generation-probability nucleotide sequences to deal with suspected cross-contamination and a sequencing artifact. In a later analysis, a clonal expansion index for each public chain was calculated from normalized within-repertoire ranks of inferred template counts. A later analysis computed generation probabilities with a VDJ recombination model fitted to out-of-frame rearrangements, and checked the results against IGoR. In a later analysis, TCR-TCR, TCR-HLA and TCR-CMV co-occurrence was scored with hypergeometric tests, and a repertoire-size bias correction was applied to TCR pairs. A later analysis estimated false discovery rates by permuting HLA or CMV assignments 20 times. In a later analysis, co-occurring TCRs were grouped with DBSCAN, and TCRdist sequence similarity was added when clustering was performed within HLA-allele-positive subsets. Repertoires with fewer than 30,000 or more than 120,000 public chains, plus five repertoires with anomalous nucleotide sharing, were excluded from co-occurrence clustering. TCRdb stores this immuneACCESS table with in-frame sequences only. Part of the clones is absent; in the studies checked, under half of the shortfall reflects unresolved V genes, and no reason is known for the rest. V and J calls and clone size are given by that table; D and trimming were obtained from the DNA. For this sample the table gives 100,000 or so clones, of which roughly 80% were detected only once. The ten most abundant clones make up approximately 8.6% of the sample.

The CDR3 holds 12 amino acids from the cysteine to the phenylalanine. The DNA shown is the 36-base CDR3, in frame from base 1. V loses 1 base, J loses 11 bases, and the germline ends lie 9 bases apart. CDR1 is given as WSHSY and CDR2 as SAAADI, both from the germline V gene. The cohort was made up of 666 healthy bone marrow donors. At the time of sampling, all cohort members were nominally healthy, though unrecorded immune exposures were likely present. The donor tested CMV seropositive, placing the donor among the 290 or so seropositive members of the cohort. A peripheral blood sample was collected from each donor, and TCR beta sequencing was performed on peripheral blood mononuclear cells. Genomic DNA was extracted from the blood cell samples with the Qiagen DNeasy Blood Extraction Kit.

The chain couples TRBV10-2 to TRBJ1-5, with the D gene not confidently named. Material for sequencing was PBMCs. This clonotype was sampled from a woman between 40 and 50 years old in good health and CMV-seropositive. The bases are TGCGCCAGCAGTGAGTTAAATCGTTCCCAGCATTTT. Its amino acids are CASSELNRSQHF.